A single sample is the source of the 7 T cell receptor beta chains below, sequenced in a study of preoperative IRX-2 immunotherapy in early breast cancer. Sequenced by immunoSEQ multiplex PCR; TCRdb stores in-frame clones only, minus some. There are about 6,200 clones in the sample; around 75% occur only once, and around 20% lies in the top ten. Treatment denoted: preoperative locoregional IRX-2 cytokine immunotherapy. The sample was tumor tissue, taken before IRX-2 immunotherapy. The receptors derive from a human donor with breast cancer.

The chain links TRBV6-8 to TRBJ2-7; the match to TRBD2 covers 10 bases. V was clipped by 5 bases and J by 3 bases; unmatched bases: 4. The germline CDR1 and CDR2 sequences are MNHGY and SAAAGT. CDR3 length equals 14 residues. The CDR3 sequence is CASSHASGGYEQYF. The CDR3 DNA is TGTGCCAGCAGTCACGCTAGCGGGGGCTACGAGCAGTACTTC.

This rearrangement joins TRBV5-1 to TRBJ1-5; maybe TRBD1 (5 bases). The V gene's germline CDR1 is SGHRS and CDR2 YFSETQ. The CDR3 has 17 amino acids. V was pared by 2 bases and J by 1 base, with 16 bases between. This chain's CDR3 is CASSFPRQWESNQPQHF. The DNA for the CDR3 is TGCGCCAGCAGCTTCCCACGACAGTGGGAGAGCAATCAGCCCCAGCATTTT.

CDR3 DNA sequence: TGTGCCACCAGTGGCCAATGGGGCACCGGGGAGCTGTTTTTT. It is translated as CATSGQWGTGELFF. The V call is TRBV22-1, the J call TRBJ2-2. TRBV22-1 is described as a pseudogene. The CDR3 spans 14 residues.

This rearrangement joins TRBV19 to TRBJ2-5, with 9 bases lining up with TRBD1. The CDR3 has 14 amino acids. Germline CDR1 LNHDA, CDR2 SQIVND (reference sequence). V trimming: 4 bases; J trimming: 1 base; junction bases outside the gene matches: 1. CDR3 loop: CASSKDRGQETQYF. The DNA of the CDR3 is TGTGCCAGTAGTAAGGACAGGGGCCAAGAGACCCAGTACTTC.

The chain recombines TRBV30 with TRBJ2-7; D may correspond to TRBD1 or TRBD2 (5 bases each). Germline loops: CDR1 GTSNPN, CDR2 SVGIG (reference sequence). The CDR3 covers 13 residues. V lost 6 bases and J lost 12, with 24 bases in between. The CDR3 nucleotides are TGTGCCTGCCACCTGTGGGGGTTCGAGTTTTTGTACTTC. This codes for CACHLWGFEFLYF.

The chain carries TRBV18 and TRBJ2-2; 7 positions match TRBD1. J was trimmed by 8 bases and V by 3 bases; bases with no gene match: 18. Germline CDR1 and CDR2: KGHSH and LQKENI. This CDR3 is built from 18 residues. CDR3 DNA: TGTGCCAGCTCACCGAGACAGGGTGTATCGAGTACGACGGGGGAGCTGTTTTTT. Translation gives CASSPRQGVSSTTGELFF.

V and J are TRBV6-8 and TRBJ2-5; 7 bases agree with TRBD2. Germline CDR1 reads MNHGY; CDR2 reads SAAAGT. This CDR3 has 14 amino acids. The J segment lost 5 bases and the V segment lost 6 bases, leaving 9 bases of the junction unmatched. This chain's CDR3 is CASRSAGVWETQYF. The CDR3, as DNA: TGTGCCAGCAGGTCCGCGGGGGTCTGGGAGACCCAGTACTTC.